The present TCR beta chain was sequenced within a study of response to subunit inactivated influenza vaccine. This clonotype was picked up many times. Per germline, CDR1 KGHDR and CDR2 SFDVKD. Trimming removed 5 bases from V and 0 bases from J, with 4 bases in between. The CDR3 has 13 amino acids. Via MiXCR, TCRdb re-called the RT-PCR reads, giving one row per CDR3 protein. The table records about 580,000 distinct CDR3 sequences, around 15% of them present only once. The clonotype was recovered from a man aged 45-60 years who received an inactivated influenza vaccine. This specimen was PBMCs from blood, taken 12 days after vaccination. The chain has TRBV24-1 and TRBJ2-1; unclear D gene. CDR3 coding DNA: TGTGCCACCAGTGGGGGCTCCTACAATGAGCAGTTCTTC. Protein: CATSGGSYNEQFF.